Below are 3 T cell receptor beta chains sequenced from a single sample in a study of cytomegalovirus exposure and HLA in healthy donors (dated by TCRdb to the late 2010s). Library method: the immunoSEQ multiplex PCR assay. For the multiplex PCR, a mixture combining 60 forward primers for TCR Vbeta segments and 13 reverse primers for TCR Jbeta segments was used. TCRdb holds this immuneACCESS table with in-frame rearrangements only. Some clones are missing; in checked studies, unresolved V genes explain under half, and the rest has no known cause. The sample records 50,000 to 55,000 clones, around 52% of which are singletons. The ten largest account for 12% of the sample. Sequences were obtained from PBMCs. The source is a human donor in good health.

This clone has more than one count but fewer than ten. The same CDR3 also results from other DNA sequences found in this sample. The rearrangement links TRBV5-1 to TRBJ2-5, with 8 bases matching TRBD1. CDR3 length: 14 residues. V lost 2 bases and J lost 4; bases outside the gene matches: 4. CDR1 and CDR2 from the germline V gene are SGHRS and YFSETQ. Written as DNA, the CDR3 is TGCGCCAGCAGCTTCGGACAGGGACGAGAGACCCAGTACTTC. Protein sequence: CASSFGQGRETQYF.

The CDR3 is CASSVGAGTRGYTF. CDR3 in DNA: TGTGCCAGCAGCGTAGGAGCAGGGACACGTGGCTACACCTTC. The rearrangement links TRBV9 to TRBJ1-2; D might be TRBD1 (6 bases). The V end lost 0 bases, the J end lost 7 bases, and 13 bases lay between the germline ends. Germline V CDR1 and CDR2: SGDLS, YYNGEE. This CDR3 spans 14 amino acids. Variable domain in full (rest from reference TRBV9 and TRBJ1-2): DSGVTQTPKHLITATGQRVTLRCSPRSGDLSVYWYQQSLDQGLQFLIQYYNGEERAKGNILERFSAQQFPDLHSELNLSSLELGDSALYFCASSVGAGTRGYTFGSGTRLTVV.

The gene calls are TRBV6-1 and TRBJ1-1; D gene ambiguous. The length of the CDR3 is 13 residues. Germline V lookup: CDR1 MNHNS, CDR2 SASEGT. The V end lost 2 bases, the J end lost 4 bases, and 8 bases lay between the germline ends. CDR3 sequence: CASSESRGTEAFF. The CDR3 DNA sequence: TGTGCCAGCAGTGAATCCCGGGGCACTGAAGCTTTCTTT.